The T cell receptor (beta chain) under discussion was sequenced for a study of a mutant IDH1 vaccine in newly diagnosed glioma. Time point defined: baseline, week 1 (first vaccination visit). Sample treatment: pre-vaccination baseline after standard-of-care therapy. Generated by immunoSEQ multiplex PCR, the TCRdb table keeps only in-frame clones and is missing some. This repertoire shows 92,000 or so clones, around 80% found once; its top ten account for about 5.1%. The germline gives CDR1 SGHRS, CDR2 YFSETQ. CDR3 length: 14 amino acids. Trimming pared 7 bases from V and 3 bases from J, leaving 13 bases between.

The rearrangement links TRBV5-1 to TRBJ2-2; the D is unclear. The sequencing used PBMCs, collected from a glioma patient treated with radiotherapy, temozolomide or both. The receptor's source is a man in his forties or fifties with glioma. Some clones in this sample may be carry-over from other donors' samples. CDR3 amino acids: CASQQSADTGELFF. The DNA of the CDR3 is TGCGCCAGCCAGCAGTCTGCGGACACCGGGGAGCTGTTTTTT.